This is a list of T cell receptor beta chains from one sample in a study of Graves' ophthalmopathy and Graves' hyperthyroidism. TCRdb re-derived calls from the multiplex PCR reads in MiXCR, one entry per CDR3 protein. Here the sample spans over 150,000 distinct CDR3 sequences, roughly 37% being singletons. The sequenced material came from peripheral blood. Receptors originate from a woman in her forties with Graves' ophthalmopathy. CDR3s include the opening cysteine and the closing phenylalanine or tryptophan. Fields, in order: V gene, D gene, CDR3 length, clone size, J gene, CDR3 protein, CDR3 DNA. D genes are given only for firm matches. Clone size is given for some rows only: seen once, a few or many times, or a class if the clone is expanded.

TRBV10-3	NA	17	once	TRBJ2-7	CAISESGPPIGVYEQYF	TGTGCCATCAGTGAGTCGGGCCCCCCCATTGGGGTCTACGAGCAGTACTTC
TRBV5-1	NA	14	many	TRBJ1-2	CASSKDGFNYGYTF	TGCGCCAGCAGCAAGGACGGATTTAACTATGGCTACACCTTC
TRBV6-2/TRBV6-3	TRBD1	15	NA	TRBJ2-7	CASSPKGTGYYEQYF	TGTGCCAGCAGCCCTAAAGGGACAGGGTACTACGAGCAGTACTTC
TRBV29-1	NA	13	NA	TRBJ1-2	CSGDRVEIYGYTF	TGCAGCGGAGATCGGGTGGAAATCTATGGCTACACCTTC
TRBV7-2	TRBD1	16	many	TRBJ2-7	CASSPGWGQGSYEQYF	TGTGCCAGCAGCCCGGGGTGGGGACAGGGCTCCTACGAGCAGTACTTC
TRBV30	TRBD1	19	NA	TRBJ1-6	CAWSVVVSDRGIFGSPLHF	TGTGCCTGGAGTGTCGTAGTGTCGGACAGGGGTATTTTTGGTTCACCCCTCCACTTT
TRBV6-2/TRBV6-3	NA	15	many	TRBJ2-5	CASSPGRFTQETQYF	TGTGCCAGCAGTCCCGGACGGTTTACTCAAGAGACCCAGTACTTC
TRBV6-1	NA	15	NA	TRBJ2-5	CASIESINAGETQYF	TGTGCCAGCATAGAGAGCATCAATGCGGGAGAGACCCAGTACTTC
TRBV11-2	TRBD1	16	NA	TRBJ1-1	CASSLGTGTGGTEAFF	TGTGCCAGCAGCTTAGGGACAGGGACTGGAGGCACTGAAGCTTTCTTT
TRBV2	TRBD1	15	NA	TRBJ2-5	CASSEDRGLGVTQYF	TGTGCCAGCAGTGAGGACAGGGGCTTAGGAGTGACCCAGTACTTC
TRBV6-2/TRBV6-3	NA	14	NA	TRBJ2-2	CASHSNLDTGELFF	TGTGCCAGCCACTCGAATCTCGACACCGGGGAGCTGTTTTTT
TRBV6-2/TRBV6-3	NA	13	many	TRBJ2-5	CASSYKTYETQYF	TGTGCCAGCAGTTACAAGACTTACGAGACCCAGTACTTC
TRBV7-2	TRBD1	14	NA	TRBJ1-1	CASSTPGTGRSLFF	TGTGCCAGCAGCACGCCCGGGACAGGAAGAAGCTTGTTCTTT
TRBV2	NA	13	many	TRBJ2-3	CASSDVGGYTQYF	TGTGCCAGCAGTGATGTAGGGGGATATACGCAGTATTTT
TRBV6-5	TRBD2	15	NA	TRBJ2-3	CASSYLAGEVDTQYF	TGTGCCAGCAGTTATTTAGCGGGAGAGGTAGATACGCAGTATTTT
TRBV7-2	TRBD1	15	NA	TRBJ2-5	CASSPEPGGAKTQYF	TGTGCCAGCAGCCCCGAACCAGGGGGCGCAAAGACCCAGTACTTC
TRBV7-8	TRBD1	15	NA	TRBJ1-1	CASSPRGGRNTEAFF	TGTGCCAGCAGCCCCAGGGGGGGCCGGAACACTGAAGCTTTCTTT
TRBV6-2/TRBV6-3	TRBD1	14	NA	TRBJ2-7	CASSYSLDRGEQYF	TGTGCCAGCAGTTACTCCTTGGACAGGGGCGAGCAGTACTTC
TRBV7-3	NA	13	NA	TRBJ1-6	CASSVGGSSPLHF	TGTGCCAGCAGCGTCGGGGGTTCTTCACCCCTCCACTTT
TRBV25-1	TRBD1	14	many	TRBJ1-2	CASSGQGAGYGYTF	TGTGCCAGCAGTGGACAGGGGGCGGGCTATGGCTACACCTTC
TRBV28	TRBD2	16	many	TRBJ2-4	CASSLVSGGSKNIQYF	TGTGCCAGCAGTTTAGTGAGCGGGGGATCCAAAAACATTCAGTACTTC
TRBV6-5	NA	11	NA	TRBJ1-1	CASRHSTEAFF	TGTGCCAGCAGACACTCAACTGAAGCTTTCTTT
TRBV29-1	NA	12	many	TRBJ2-7	CSVEDTPYEQYF	TGCAGCGTTGAAGACACCCCCTACGAGCAGTACTTC
TRBV20-1	TRBD1	12	NA	TRBJ2-7	CSAHGQDSEQYF	TGCAGTGCTCATGGACAGGATTCCGAGCAGTACTTC
TRBV6-5	NA	13	many	TRBJ2-6	CASRGFGANVLTF	TGTGCCAGCAGGGGTTTCGGGGCCAACGTCCTGACTTTC
TRBV6-1	NA	16	many	TRBJ1-3	CASSEFAGRSGNTIYF	TGTGCCAGCAGTGAATTTGCCGGTCGCTCTGGAAACACCATATATTTT
TRBV12-3/TRBV12-4	TRBD1	14	many	TRBJ1-2	CASTRDRAHYGYTF	TGTGCCAGCACCCGCGACAGGGCTCACTATGGCTACACCTTC
TRBV6-1	NA	16	NA	TRBJ2-7	CASSEEEQAVSYEQYF	TGTGCCAGCAGTGAAGAAGAACAAGCCGTCTCCTACGAGCAGTACTTC
TRBV24-1	TRBD1	14	NA	TRBJ1-5	CATSPGQAGQPQHF	TGTGCCACCAGCCCCGGACAGGCTGGCCAGCCCCAGCATTTT
TRBV28	NA	13	NA	TRBJ2-5	CASKGAPQETQYF	TGTGCCAGCAAGGGAGCGCCCCAAGAGACCCAGTACTTC
TRBV20-1	TRBD1	16	many	TRBJ1-2	CSAPGRGQGVDYGYTF	TGCAGTGCTCCGGGGAGGGGACAGGGAGTTGACTATGGCTACACCTTC
TRBV7-2	TRBD2	15	NA	TRBJ2-2	CASSLGAGLTGELFF	TGTGCCAGCAGCTTAGGAGCGGGACTCACCGGGGAGCTGTTTTTT
TRBV28	TRBD2	12	NA	TRBJ2-5	CASGGGQETQYF	TGTGCCTCTGGGGGGGGGCAAGAGACCCAGTACTTC
TRBV6-1	NA	14	few	TRBJ1-5	CASSEANSNQPQHF	TGTGCCAGCAGTGAAGCCAACAGCAATCAGCCCCAGCATTTT
TRBV12-5	NA	16	many	TRBJ2-7	CASGLVLGGGPYEQYF	TGTGCTAGTGGTTTGGTACTTGGAGGGGGCCCCTACGAGCAGTACTTC
TRBV2	NA	13	NA	TRBJ1-2	CASSVTGESGYTF	TGTGCCAGCAGCGTGACAGGAGAGTCTGGCTACACCTTC
TRBV6-1	NA	15	NA	TRBJ1-2	CASTPRGVTNYGYTF	TGTGCCAGCACCCCCCGAGGGGTGACTAACTATGGCTACACCTTC
TRBV12-3/TRBV12-4	TRBD1	14	many	TRBJ1-6	CASSIGTGFSPLHF	TGTGCCAGCAGCATCGGGACAGGGTTTTCACCCCTCCACTTT